Shown below are 27 T cell receptor beta chains from a single sample sequenced in a study of blood T cell repertoires in COVID-19 (dated by TCRdb to the early 2020s). The receptor library was made with the immunoSEQ multiplex PCR assay. The source is immuneACCESS, and TCRdb retained only in-frame sequences with V and J called. Part of the clones is not carried over; for the studies checked, unresolved V genes explain less than half of this, and the remainder is unexplained. Recorded for this sample are more than 250,000 clones; 80% to 90% of them occurred a single time. The ten biggest clones cover more than 2% of the sample. Input material: PBMCs or T cells enriched from blood (not recorded which). The receptors shown here come from a man younger than 40 who had recovered from COVID-19.

The chain carries TRBV3-1 (or the pseudogene TRBV3-2) and TRBJ1-3; tentatively, D is TRBD1 (6 bases). Germline V gene lookup returns CDR1 LGHDT and CDR2 YNNKEL (reference sequence). The CDR3 totals 16 residues. V was trimmed by 3 bases and J by 2 bases, leaving 14 bases between them. The CDR3 reads CASSHLTGRAGNTIYF. The DNA for the CDR3 is TGTGCCAGCAGCCATCTGACAGGCCGAGCTGGAAACACCATATATTTT.

The chain recombines TRBV2 with TRBJ2-1; 8 nucleotides agree with TRBD2. CDR3 length: 16 residues. Germline V gene lookup returns CDR1 SNHLY and CDR2 FYNNEI. V was clipped by 6 bases and J by 2 bases; unmatched bases: 9. CDR3 in amino acids: CASRPRGGGTYNEQFF. The CDR3 nucleotides are TGTGCCAGCAGGCCTAGAGGCGGGGGGACCTACAATGAGCAGTTCTTC.

The J gene is TRBJ2-7, the V gene TRBV7-2; D is possibly TRBD1 (6 bases). The CDR3 runs to 16 residues. Germline values: CDR1 SGHTA, CDR2 FQGNSA. Between the trimmed V and J ends, which lost 4 bases and 2 bases, there was a span of 18 bases. CDR3: CASSSQAGALTYEQYF. Written as DNA, the CDR3 is TGTGCCAGCAGCTCCCAAGCAGGGGCCCTTACCTACGAGCAGTACTTC.

This chain uses TRBV9 with TRBJ1-2, with 8 bases that match TRBD1. The trim removed 4 bases at V and 0 bases at J, leaving 5 bases unmatched. Germline CDR1 SGDLS, CDR2 YYNGEE. The CDR3 spans 15 residues. CDR3 bases: TGTGCCAGCAGCCTCGGGACAGGAGCTAACTATGGCTACACCTTC. Amino acid sequence: CASSLGTGANYGYTF.

The chain joins TRBV5-8 to TRBJ2-3; 7 nucleotides align to TRBD1. The CDR3 spans 13 residues. The germline V gene encodes CDR1 SGHTS and CDR2 YDEGEE. V lost 6 bases and J lost 4; bases outside the gene matches: 5. In nucleotides, the CDR3 is TGTGCCAGCACCTACAGGGGCGCAGATACGCAGTATTTT. It translates to CASTYRGADTQYF.

DNA of the CDR3: TGCGCCAGCAGCCAACAGGGACTAGCGGGGGACACAGATACGCAGTATTTT. It is translated as CASSQQGLAGDTDTQYF. The chain combines TRBV4-3 with TRBJ2-3; 14 positions match TRBD2. CDR3 length equals 17 residues. V was pared by 2 bases and J by 2 bases, with 3 bases of the junction left unmatched. Per the germline V gene, CDR1 is LGHNA and CDR2 is YSLEER.

The CDR3 here is CASSPGGYQPQHF. The DNA for the CDR3 is TGTGCCAGCAGTCCAGGGGGCTATCAGCCCCAGCATTTT. The rearrangement links TRBV27 to TRBJ1-5; 8 nucleotides line up with TRBD1. This CDR3 spans 13 amino acids. In germline, CDR1 is MNHEY, CDR2 SMNVEV (reference sequence). Losses at the gene ends were 5 bases for V and 5 bases for J; bases not matched to a gene: 2.

The rearrangement links TRBV2 to TRBJ1-1, with TRBD1 matching 9 bases. Germline V lookup: CDR1 SNHLY, CDR2 FYNNEI. Trimming removed 7 bases from V and 2 bases from J; junction bases left unmatched: 2. This CDR3 has 13 residues. The CDR3 is CASNRGRNTEAFF. CDR3 bases: TGTGCCAGCAACAGGGGGCGAAACACTGAAGCTTTCTTT.

A remark on this clone: Distinct nucleotide sequences in the sample also encode this CDR3. This sequence joins TRBV5-1 and TRBJ1-2, with D possibly TRBD1 on 5 matching bases. This CDR3 has 13 residues. Germline values: CDR1 SGHRS, CDR2 YFSETQ. Deletions cut 1 base from V and 7 bases from J, with 11 bases between. CDR3 loop: CASSLTGGGGYTF. CDR3 nucleotide sequence: TGCGCCAGCAGCTTGACGGGGGGTGGTGGCTACACCTTC.

The table lists this clone with a few counts. The chain combines TRBV7-8 with TRBJ1-6, with D hard to call. V gave up 0 bases and J gave up 8 bases, with 11 bases separating them. The germline CDR1 and CDR2 sequences are SGHVS and FQNEAQ. This CDR3 comprises 15 residues. The CDR3 protein is CASSLARGNYSPLHF. The CDR3 DNA follows: TGTGCCAGCAGCTTAGCGCGAGGAAACTATTCACCCCTCCACTTT.

J is TRBJ1-2 and V is TRBV6-2 or TRBV6-3; weak D call: TRBD1 (6 bases). CDR1 and CDR2 (germline): MNHEY, SVGEGT. This CDR3 has 16 amino acids. Trimming stripped 2 bases from V and 8 bases from J, with 21 bases between. The CDR3 loop reads CASSYPHRGGPVGYTF. CDR3 nucleotides: TGTGCCAGCAGTTACCCCCATCGGGGGGGGCCGGTGGGCTACACCTTC.

The chain combines TRBV6-5 with TRBJ1-2, with a weak D call TRBD1 (6 bases). This CDR3 is built from 14 residues. The V and J ends lost 0 bases and 2 bases respectively, with 7 bases between them. Germline V gene data show CDR1 as MNHEY and CDR2 as SVGAGI. This CDR3 reads CASSYSGQNYGYTF. CDR3 in DNA: TGTGCCAGCAGTTACTCCGGACAGAACTATGGCTACACCTTC.

V is TRBV2 and J is TRBJ1-2, with D tentatively TRBD1 (5 bases). The germline CDR1 and CDR2 sequences are SNHLY and FYNNEI. The length of the CDR3 is 13 residues. Trimming left V 7 bases short and J 7 bases short, with 16 bases between. The CDR3 loop is CASIEVSGVGYTF. In DNA, the CDR3 is TGTGCCAGCATAGAAGTATCGGGGGTTGGCTACACCTTC.

The CDR3 DNA reads as TGTGCCAGCAGCACACAGGGAGGGAGCACTGAAGCTTTCTTT. Translation: CASSTQGGSTEAFF. The gene calls are TRBV11-2 and TRBJ1-1; D is possibly TRBD1 (6 bases). CDR1 SGHAT and CDR2 FQNNGV come from the germline V gene. Trimming pared 5 bases from V and 4 bases from J, leaving 14 bases between. CDR3 length: 14 amino acids.

This chain joins TRBV7-2 and TRBJ1-5; D unclear. V lost 1 base and J lost 2, with 12 bases in between. The CDR3 loop spans 16 amino acids. Germline V gene sequence: CDR1 SGHTA, CDR2 FQGNSA. CDR3 protein: CASSLVAVPRNQPQHF. DNA for the CDR3: TGTGCCAGCAGCTTAGTCGCAGTACCCCGCAATCAGCCCCAGCATTTT.

The chain couples TRBV25-1 to TRBJ1-3, with TRBD1 as a possible D gene (6 bases). The CDR3 spans 17 residues. Germline values: CDR1 MGHDK, CDR2 SYGVNS. Trimming pared 1 base from V and 0 bases from J, leaving 13 bases between. The CDR3 bases are TGTGCCAGCAGTGAATGGGGCCAGGGGAACTCTGGAAACACCATATATTTT. Translation: CASSEWGQGNSGNTIYF.

The J gene is TRBJ2-1, the V gene TRBV6-5; 11 bases line up with TRBD2. The length of the CDR3 is 16 residues. Germline CDR1 is MNHEY and CDR2 is SVGAGI. V was pared by 4 bases and J by 5 bases, with 7 bases of the junction left unmatched. As DNA, the CDR3 is TGTGCCAGCAGTTCCCAGATAGCGGGGGGGGACAATGAGCAGTTCTTC. Amino acids: CASSSQIAGGDNEQFF.

The rearrangement uses TRBV19 and TRBJ1-1; TRBD1 matches 7 bases. CDR3 length: 14 amino acids. CDR1 LNHDA and CDR2 SQIVND come from the germline V gene (reference sequence). J was trimmed by 1 base and V by 8 bases; bases with no gene match: 7. The CDR3 DNA reads TGTGCCAGTGACACCGGGACAGAGAACACTGAAGCTTTCTTT. This translates into CASDTGTENTEAFF. Together with reference TRBV19 and TRBJ1-1, the CDR3 gives the full variable domain: DGGITQSPKYLFRKEGQNVTLSCEQNLNHDAMYWYRQDPGQGLRLIYYSQIVNDFQKGDIAEGYSVSREKKESFPLTVTSAQKNPTAFYLCASDTGTENTEAFFGQGTRLTVV.

The chain couples TRBV29-1 to TRBJ1-1; no reliable D call. CDR1 is SQVTM, CDR2 ANQGSEA, per germline. Deletions cut 0 bases from V and 11 bases from J, with 16 bases between. The CDR3 loop spans 13 amino acids. The CDR3 DNA reads as TGCAGCGTTGAAGAGGTTTCCGCAGGTAGGGCTTTCTTT. Translating gives CSVEEVSAGRAFF.

The J gene is TRBJ1-4, the V gene TRBV15; D not resolved. Trimming took 3 bases from V and 5 from J, leaving 4 bases between them. The CDR3 is made up of 12 amino acids. Germline CDR1 LNHNV, CDR2 YYDKDF (reference sequence). The CDR3 sequence: CATSRQNEKLFF. The CDR3, as DNA: TGTGCCACCAGCAGGCAGAATGAAAAACTGTTTTTT.

V usage is TRBV4-1 and J usage is TRBJ1-5; the D is unclear. The CDR3 is made up of 17 amino acids. V shed 0 bases and J shed 3 bases, with 15 bases lying between them. Per germline, CDR1 MGHRA and CDR2 YSYEKL. The CDR3 sequence is CASSQDLGGNPNQPQHF. The CDR3 region has the DNA TGCGCCAGCAGCCAAGATCTGGGAGGGAACCCCAATCAGCCCCAGCATTTT.

V gene TRBV7-2 combines with J gene TRBJ2-7; 9 bases match TRBD1. There are 16 residues in the CDR3. The V segment lost 5 bases and the J segment 2 bases; nucleotides outside the gene matches: 10. Germline V CDR1 and CDR2: SGHTA, FQGNSA. CDR3 bases: TGTGCCAGCAGCGGGGACAGGGATAGGAGCCCCTACGAGCAGTACTTC. As protein: CASSGDRDRSPYEQYF.

CDR3 protein: CATSSYQAGYTF. CDR3 nucleotides: TGTGCCACCAGCTCATACCAGGCGGGCTACACCTTC. The chain links TRBV15 to TRBJ1-2; D remains unclear. The germline CDR1 and CDR2 sequences are LNHNV and YYDKDF (reference sequence). The CDR3 totals 12 residues. The V gene lost 5 bases and the J gene lost 8 bases, with 12 bases spanning the gap.

This clone was picked up one time. The rearrangement joins TRBV29-1 to TRBJ1-1, with 8 bases aligning to TRBD1. V was pared by 4 bases and J by 5 bases, with 6 bases of the junction left unmatched. Germline loops: CDR1 SQVTM, CDR2 ANQGSEA. The CDR3 totals 13 residues. Here the CDR3 DNA reads TGCAGCGTTGGGGGACAGGTTGAAACTGAAGCTTTCTTT. Translating gives CSVGGQVETEAFF.

The chain carries TRBV24-1 and TRBJ2-5; possible D gene TRBD1, 7 bases. The CDR3 totals 15 residues. Germline-derived CDR1 and CDR2 are KGHDR and SFDVKD. Between the trimmed V and J ends, which lost 4 bases and 0 bases, there was a span of 11 bases. This chain's CDR3 is CATSEDREDQETQYF. CDR3 sequence (DNA): TGTGCCACCAGTGAAGACAGGGAGGACCAAGAGACCCAGTACTTC.

V and J are TRBV7-3 and TRBJ1-6; D remains ambiguous. Trimming shortened V by 2 bases and J by 0 bases, and 11 bases separated the two germline ends. The CDR3 loop spans 17 amino acids. Germline values: CDR1 SGHTA, CDR2 FQGTGA. CDR3 loop: CASSLFNIGSYNSPLHF. CDR3 nucleotide sequence: TGTGCCAGCAGCTTATTCAATATCGGCTCCTATAATTCACCCCTCCACTTT.

This clone was counted once. The same CDR3 is also encoded by other DNA sequences in this sample. This sequence joins TRBV6-2 or TRBV6-3 and TRBJ1-2; unclear D gene. The length of the CDR3 is 12 residues. The ends were cut back, 5 bases at V and 3 bases at J, with 7 bases in the middle. The germline gives CDR1 MNHEY, CDR2 SVGEGT. As DNA, the CDR3 is TGTGCCAGCAGTCCAGGTGACTATGGCTACACCTTC. This sequence encodes CASSPGDYGYTF.